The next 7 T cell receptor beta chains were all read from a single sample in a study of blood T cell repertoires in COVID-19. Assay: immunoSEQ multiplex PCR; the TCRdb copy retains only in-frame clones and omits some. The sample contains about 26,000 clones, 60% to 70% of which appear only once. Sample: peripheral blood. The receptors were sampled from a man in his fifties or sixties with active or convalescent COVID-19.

This chain's CDR3 is CASSHYRGLQEKLFF. The CDR3 nucleotides are TGTGCCAGCAGCCACTACAGGGGGCTACAGGAAAAACTGTTTTTT. The J gene is TRBJ1-4, the V gene TRBV5-6; the match to TRBD1 covers 9 bases. The germline gives CDR1 SGHDT, CDR2 YYEEEE. J gave up 8 bases and V 4 bases, and 9 bases lay outside the gene matches. This CDR3 is 15 amino acids long.

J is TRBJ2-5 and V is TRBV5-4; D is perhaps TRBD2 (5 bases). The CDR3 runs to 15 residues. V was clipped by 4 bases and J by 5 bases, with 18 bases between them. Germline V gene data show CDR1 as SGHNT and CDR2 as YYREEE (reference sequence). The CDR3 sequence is CASSPRNLASETQYF. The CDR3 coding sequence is TGTGCCAGCAGCCCCCGAAATCTAGCTTCGGAGACCCAGTACTTC.

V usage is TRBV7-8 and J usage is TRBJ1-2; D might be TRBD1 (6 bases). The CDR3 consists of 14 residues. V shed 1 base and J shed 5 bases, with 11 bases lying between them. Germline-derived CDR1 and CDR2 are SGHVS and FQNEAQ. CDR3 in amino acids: CASSLGDKEYGYTF. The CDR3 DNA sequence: TGTGCCAGCAGCTTAGGGGACAAGGAGTATGGCTACACCTTC.

Here the CDR3 reads CASSRRDRSGNTIYF. For the CDR3, the DNA is TGTGCCAGCAGCCGTCGGGACAGGAGTGGAAACACCATATATTTT. V is TRBV5-4 and J is TRBJ1-3, with 8 bases identical to TRBD1. The CDR3 is 15 residues long. V was clipped by 4 bases and J by 3 bases; unmatched bases: 6. Germline values: CDR1 SGHNT, CDR2 YYREEE (reference sequence).

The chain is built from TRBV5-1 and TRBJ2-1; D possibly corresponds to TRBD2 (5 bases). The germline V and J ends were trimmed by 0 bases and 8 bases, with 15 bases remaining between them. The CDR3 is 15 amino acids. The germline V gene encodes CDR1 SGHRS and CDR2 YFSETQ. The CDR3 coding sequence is TGCGCCAGCAGCTTGGCCGAAATAGCGAGGGATGAGCAGTTCTTC. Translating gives CASSLAEIARDEQFF.

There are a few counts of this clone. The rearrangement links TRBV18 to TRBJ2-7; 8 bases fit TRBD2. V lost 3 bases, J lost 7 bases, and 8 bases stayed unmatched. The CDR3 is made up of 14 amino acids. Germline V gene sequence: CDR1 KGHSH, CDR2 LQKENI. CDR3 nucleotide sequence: TGTGCCAGCTCACCCCAAGCGGGAGTGGAGGAGCAGTACTTC. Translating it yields CASSPQAGVEEQYF.

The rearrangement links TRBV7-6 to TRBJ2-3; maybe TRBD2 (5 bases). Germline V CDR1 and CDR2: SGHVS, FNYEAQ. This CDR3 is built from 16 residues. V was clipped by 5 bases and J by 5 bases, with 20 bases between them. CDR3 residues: CASSPRSRVVEDTQYF. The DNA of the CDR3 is TGTGCCAGCAGCCCCAGGTCGAGGGTCGTGGAAGATACGCAGTATTTT.